This TCR beta chain was captured in a study of beta chain features in type 1 diabetes. Overall study findings and caveats: Naive, central memory and regulatory TCRB repertoires appeared more similar among patients than healthy donors.

TCRB transcripts that were expressed got sequenced, as all of the isolated RNA had been reverse transcribed. Profiling relied on immunoSEQ multiplex PCR, and the TCRdb table lists in-frame clones only, not all of them. Among nearly 250,000 clones, around 14% were seen once, and the ten largest hold about 0.026%. Sorting that relied on CD45RO/CCR7/CD25/CD127/CD95/CD27 yielded CD4+ naive, central memory, regulatory and stem cell-like memory cells. All of the sorted populations showed purity greater than 98%. This clone was detected a few times. Its antigen is still unknown. This CDR3 spans 15 amino acids. Looked up from germline, CDR1 is SGHTS and CDR2 is YDEGEE. V lost 4 bases to trimming and J lost 4 bases; unmatched junction nucleotides: 10.

Sequencing was performed on naive CD4+ T cells from blood. The gene calls are TRBV5-8 and TRBJ2-5; 7 bases are a match to TRBD2. The TCR was taken from a woman in her thirties or forties in good health. The CDR3 nucleotides read TGTGCCAGCAGCCGGCCCGGACGGGAGGTAGAGACCCAGTACTTC. Its translation: CASSRPGREVETQYF.